This TCR beta chain was captured by sequencing in a study of shared T cell receptors in the human thymus (TCRdb year 2021). For the wider study: The study examined how the human thymus generates shared, self-reactive T-cell receptor alpha chains.

Comments on this clone: No antigen is known for it. Base qualities are not at hand, and no much larger clone is one base apart. Distinct nucleotide sequences in the sample also encode this CDR3.

Library construction relied on the immunoSEQ multiplex PCR assay. TCRdb obtained this table from immuneACCESS and retained in-frame rearrangements with V and J assigned. These tables miss some clones; where compared with another copy, unresolved V genes account for less than half of the shortfall, and the remainder is unexplained. The sample table holds 650,000 to 950,000 clones, of which 70% to 90% were seen once. Of the sample, approximately 0.01% falls within the top ten clones. Another study also made use of these data, one on human thymus T cells. The second study also describes: The donors were immunologically healthy infants in Finland who had open corrective cardiac surgery for congenital heart defects. Thymus tissue was collected as surgical resects that were removed during corrective cardiac surgery. Both the thymic and the peripheral blood repertoires appeared to show biased V and J gene segment usage. According to the related research, thymic TCR repertoires were highly overlapping among unrelated individuals. The study described the TCR alpha and beta repertoires in fewer than 10 infant thymus samples and a few matching peripheral blood samples. The infant donors were about 7 to 250 days old, and the cohort included several males and a couple of females. Thymocytes were freed from the tissue by mechanical means and kept at -70 degrees C as pellets of about 8.5-34 million cells. A QIAsymphony instrument was used to extract genomic DNA from the frozen cell pellets. TCRB and TCRAD loci were amplified from a standardized quantity of quality-controlled genomic DNA using the immunoSEQ multiplex PCR assay. The V(D)J region was spanned by amplicons of a length sufficient to cover the CDR3 and to identify V and J genes. Through the commercial immunoSEQ service, the amplicons were sequenced on an Illumina platform. Primer bias and sequencing errors were corrected as previously described, and TCRAD and TCRB were defined on the basis of the IMGT database. Repertoires were analysed with immunoSEQ Analyzer 3.0 and VDJTools, covering basic statistics, V/J segment usage, diversity estimates, rarefaction and pairwise overlap. Diversity was estimated using the Chao1, ChaoE, Efron-Thisted, Shannon and inverse Simpson indices, and was also estimated on datasets down-sampled to the size of the smallest sample. For repertoire overlap, CDR3 nucleotide sequence, V gene and J gene had to match strictly, and clustering was done by Jaccard-based multidimensional scaling. On average, roughly 800,000 unique TCRB clonotypes were obtained from thymus samples, compared with about 84,000 from blood samples.

Input material: thymocytes. This TCR was recovered from a girl under two years old with a congenital heart defect. Donor details come from another sample of the same person, matched by shared clones.

The nucleotide sequence is given as TGCAGTGCTACGGGGTCCGGGGAGCTGTTTTTT. This is translated as CSATGSGELFF. This receptor chain uses TRBV20-1 and TRBJ2-2; TRBD2 is a possible D gene, resting on 5 matching bases. The germline V gene (reference sequence) supplies CDR1 DFQATT and CDR2 SNEGSKA. The CDR3 runs 11 residues from the cysteine to the phenylalanine. The retained sequence is limited to the CDR3, 33 bases, with the frame set at the first base. Cut back by 4 bases and 6 bases, the V and J ends lie 6 bases apart.